This T cell receptor (beta chain) was obtained from a study of cytomegalovirus exposure and HLA in healthy donors. Study as a whole: An earlier analysis identified 117 million unique TCR beta sequences in about 200 million T cells.

CDR1 and CDR2 (germline): SNHLY, FYNNEI. V lost 4 bases to trimming and J lost 4 bases; unmatched junction nucleotides: 0. The CDR3 contains 13 residues. Primers included in the PCR were 60 Vbeta and 13 Jbeta primers. TCRdb's copy holds only in-frame clones and misses some; the assay was immunoSEQ multiplex PCR. This sample has some 130,000 clones, with 77% found just once. Comments on this clone: The antigen is unknown.

General study findings and limits: Apparent HLA restriction characterized most CMV-associated TCR beta chains in a later analysis. Available immune exposure information was restricted to CMV serostatus only. Around 18,000 TCR beta sequences were associated with HLA alleles at 0.05 false discovery rate in a later analysis.

The material sequenced was PBMCs. This receptor was identified in a male donor in good health and CMV-seropositive. V gene TRBV2 combines with J gene TRBJ2-5; 10 bases match TRBD1. CDR3 DNA sequence: TGTGCCAGCAGTGGGACAGGGGGAGAGACCCAGTACTTC. Residues: CASSGTGGETQYF.